Listed below are T cell receptor beta chains from one sample, sequenced in a study of blood T cell repertoires in COVID-19. The protocol was immunoSEQ multiplex PCR, while the TCRdb copy is restricted to in-frame clones and leaves out a portion. The sample has around 190,000 clones; approximately 90% are singletons. Sequencing was done on a sample of peripheral blood. The receptors were sampled from a man younger than 40 with acute or convalescent COVID-19. CDR3s include the opening cysteine and the closing phenylalanine or tryptophan. Each record gives: clone size, J gene, V gene, D gene, CDR3 DNA, CDR3 protein. D genes are given only for firm matches. Clone size appears in some rows only: once, few, many, or a class for an expanded clone.

. TRBJ2-1 TRBV7-9 TRBD1 TGTGCCAGCAGCGACAGGGGGCAGGACAATGAGCAGTTCTTC CASSDRGQDNEQFF
. TRBJ1-6 TRBV7-9 . TGTGCCAGCAATCAGGGCGGATTGGGTGATTCACCCCTCCACTTT CASNQGGLGDSPLHF
. TRBJ2-1 TRBV14 TRBD2 TGTGCCAGCGCACTAGCGGGGGACCCTGACCATGAGCAGTTCTTC CASALAGDPDHEQFF
. TRBJ1-6 TRBV28 . TGTGCCAGCAGTTCGGGTAATTCACCCCTCCACTTT CASSSGNSPLHF
. TRBJ2-3 TRBV5-1 TRBD2 TGCGCCAGCAGCTTGGGTGGAGCGGGAGGGCCCAGGCGCACAGATACGCAGTATTTT CASSLGGAGGPRRTDTQYF
. TRBJ2-2 TRBV9 . TGTGCCAGCAGCGTAGTTTCGGTCCCAACGTCGAACACCGGGGAGCTGTTTTTT CASSVVSVPTSNTGELFF
. TRBJ1-2 TRBV12-3/TRBV12-4 TRBD1 TGTGCCAGCACCGACAGGGGCGACGGCTACACCTTC CASTDRGDGYTF
. TRBJ2-6 TRBV19 . TGTGCCAGTAGTCCCTTCGGACACAAGACTGGGGCCAACGTCCTGACTTTC CASSPFGHKTGANVLTF
. TRBJ1-2 TRBV2 TRBD1 TGTGCCACCCCGAACGGACAGGGGAGATATGGCTACACCTTC CATPNGQGRYGYTF
once TRBJ2-2 TRBV6-5 TRBD1 TGTGCCAGCAGGTTGGACAGGGTCGGCGGGGAGCTGTTTTTT CASRLDRVGGELFF
. TRBJ1-4 TRBV18 TRBD1 TGTGCCAGCTCCATGGGACAGGGGAGGAGTGAAAAACTGTTTTTT CASSMGQGRSEKLFF
. TRBJ2-3 TRBV5-1 TRBD1 TGCGCCAGCAGCTTAAACCGGGGGACAGGGAAGGCAGATACGCAGTATTTT CASSLNRGTGKADTQYF
. TRBJ1-1 TRBV2 . TGTGCCAGCAGTGAAGGTCGGAGCGGTGAAGCTTTCTTT CASSEGRSGEAFF